A single sample is the source of the 9 T cell receptor beta chains below, sequenced in a study of blood T cell repertoires in COVID-19. Data came from immunoSEQ multiplex PCR; TCRdb stores just in-frame clones and leaves some out. Among 200,000 to 300,000 clones listed, approximately 80% were seen once. Sequenced: peripheral blood. These receptors all stem from a man between 35 and 55 years old with acute or convalescent COVID-19.

The CDR3 protein is CASSEQGQGGYGYTF. CDR3 bases: TGTGCCAGCAGTGAACAGGGACAGGGAGGCTATGGCTACACCTTC. The chain couples TRBV6-1 to TRBJ1-2; TRBD1 matches 9 bases. Germline loops: CDR1 MNHNS, CDR2 SASEGT. Trimming removed 2 bases from V and 4 bases from J; junction bases left unmatched: 5. This CDR3 contains 15 residues.

The chain is built from TRBV6-5 and TRBJ2-7; D unresolved. Trimming took off 0 bases at V and 0 bases at J, with 9 bases between the two ends. The CDR3 covers 15 residues. The germline V gene has CDR1 MNHEY and CDR2 SVGAGI. CDR3 DNA: TGTGCCAGCAGTTACTCTCCACAATCCTCCTACGAGCAGTACTTC. Encoded protein: CASSYSPQSSYEQYF.

V usage is TRBV19 and J usage is TRBJ1-1, with TRBD1 identical over 8 bases. The CDR3 length is 14 residues. V lost 2 bases to trimming and J lost 3 bases; unmatched junction nucleotides: 2. Germline CDR1 LNHDA, CDR2 SQIVND (reference sequence). In DNA, the CDR3 is TGTGCCAGTAGTATACAGGACAGGGACACTGAAGCTTTCTTT. Amino acids: CASSIQDRDTEAFF.

The V gene is TRBV7-8, the J gene TRBJ2-3; D gene unclear. V lost 3 bases and J lost 5, with 9 bases in between. Germline loops: CDR1 SGHVS, CDR2 FQNEAQ. The CDR3 spans 13 residues. The CDR3 bases are TGTGCCAGCAGCTTTATCGAGCAAGATACGCAGTATTTT. This translates into CASSFIEQDTQYF.

CDR3 sequence: CASSPMNLWSYEQYF. Here the CDR3 DNA reads TGTGCCAGCAGCCCTATGAATTTGTGGTCCTACGAGCAGTACTTC. The chain employs TRBV7-9 and TRBJ2-7; no definite D call. Per germline, CDR1 SEHNR and CDR2 FQNEAQ (reference sequence). The length of the CDR3 is 15 residues. The V gene lost 5 bases and the J gene lost 1 base, with 15 bases spanning the gap.

The chain has TRBV21-1 and TRBJ1-2; the table's D call, TRBD1, was not checked against the DNA. TRBV21-1 is tagged as a pseudogene. The CDR3 is made up of 17 amino acids. The CDR3: CASSKVRGGRGVDGYTF. CDR3 DNA: TGTGCCAGCAGCAAAGTAAGAGGTGGCAGGGGAGTTGATGGCTACACCTTC.

This clone was seen at least ten times. This chain connects TRBV10-1 to TRBJ1-2, with 7 bases that match TRBD1. Trimming cost V 3 bases and J 5 bases; bases outside gene matches: 3. This CDR3 spans 13 amino acids. Per the germline V gene, CDR1 is WNHNN and CDR2 is SYGVQD (reference sequence). This CDR3 reads CASSDSTGYGYTF. The CDR3 coding sequence is TGCGCCAGCAGTGATTCGACAGGGTATGGCTACACCTTC.

The chain recombines TRBV12-3 or TRBV12-4 with TRBJ2-7; D is ambiguous. This CDR3 region has 12 residues. The germline V and J ends were trimmed by 6 bases and 4 bases, with 10 bases remaining between them. CDR3 in amino acids: CASRPGEYEQYF. The CDR3 nucleotides are TGTGCCAGCAGGCCAGGCGAGTACGAGCAGTACTTC.

This rearrangement joins TRBV4-1 to TRBJ2-7; 7 bases are shared with TRBD1. V trimming: 1 base; J trimming: 1 base; junction bases outside the gene matches: 4. The CDR3 covers 15 residues. The germline gives CDR1 MGHRA, CDR2 YSYEKL. The CDR3 here is CASSQGQGESYEQYF. CDR3 nucleotides: TGCGCCAGCAGCCAAGGACAGGGCGAGTCCTACGAGCAGTACTTC.